The 20 T cell receptor beta chains listed next were all sequenced from one sample in a study of T cell repertoires in cytomegalovirus infection. These receptors lack a known antigen. Using its own MiXCR run on the reads, TCRdb lists one record per CDR3 protein. The sample contains around 100,000 distinct CDR3 sequences, 42% of which appear only once. Sequenced here: CD8+ T cells from cultured PBMCs, sampled from culture after CMV antigen stimulation. The receptors derive from a human donor in good health (CMV status not recorded). Some clones in this sample may be carry-over from other donors' samples.

Details on this clonotype: Since a much larger clone is just one base distant, this may be a read error. The rearrangement joins TRBV5-4 to TRBJ2-7; TRBD1 matches at 9 bases. This CDR3 spans 14 amino acids. Germline CDR1 and CDR2: SGHNT and YYREEE (reference sequence). With V trimmed by 2 bases and J by 5 bases, 5 bases remained unmatched. The CDR3 DNA is TGTGCCAGCAGCTTCGGGACAGGGACCCACGAGCAGTACTTC. Translating it yields CASSFGTGTHEQYF. Looking up the rest from reference TRBV5-4 and TRBJ2-7 gives the full variable domain: ETGVTQSPTHLIKTRGQQVTLRCSSQSGHNTVSWYQQALGQGPQFIFQYYREEENGRGNFPPRFSGLQFPNYSSELNVNALELDDSALYLCASSFGTGTHEQYFGPGTRLTVT.

The chain has TRBV7-6 and TRBJ1-1, with a weak D call TRBD1 (6 bases). The germline V and J ends were trimmed by 4 bases and 8 bases, with 11 bases remaining between them. The length of the CDR3 is 12 residues. Germline CDR1 SGHVS, CDR2 FNYEAQ. CDR3 loop: CASSSIGTEAFF. DNA of the CDR3: TGTGCCAGCAGCTCCATAGGGACAGAAGCTTTCTTT. The full variable domain, completed using reference TRBV7-6 and TRBJ1-1, is GAGVSQSPRYKVTKRGQDVALRCDPISGHVSLYWYRQALGQGPEFLTYFNYEAQQDKSGLPNDRFSAERPEGSISTLTIQRTEQRDSAMYRCASSSIGTEAFFGQGTRLTVV.

The genes are TRBV7-2 and TRBJ2-2, with D tentatively TRBD1 (5 bases). The CDR3 loop spans 14 amino acids. V shed 2 bases and J shed 4 bases, with 8 bases lying between them. Germline V gene lookup returns CDR1 SGHTA and CDR2 FQGNSA. The CDR3 DNA is TGTGCCAGCAGCTTATCCAGGGCCACCGGGGAGCTGTTTTTT. Translated: CASSLSRATGELFF.

The chain combines TRBV4-1 with TRBJ2-1; 10 bases are a match to TRBD2. Germline lookup yields CDR1 MGHRA and CDR2 YSYEKL. Trimming at V came to 3 bases and at J to 8 bases, leaving 7 bases not matched to a gene. The CDR3 spans 15 residues. CDR3: CASSHPAGGWDEQFF. CDR3 DNA: TGCGCCAGCAGCCATCCAGCGGGGGGGTGGGATGAGCAGTTCTTC.

The chain has TRBV19 and TRBJ2-1; unclear D gene. V shed 3 bases and J shed 9 bases, with 12 bases lying between them. The CDR3 is 13 amino acids. CDR1 LNHDA and CDR2 SQIVND come from the germline V gene (reference sequence). CDR3 nucleotide sequence: TGTGCCAGTAGTATGGTCCTTTACGGTGAGCAGTTCTTC. Translating gives CASSMVLYGEQFF.

The V call is TRBV7-8, the J call TRBJ1-1, with TRBD1 as a possible D gene (6 bases). This CDR3 comprises 17 residues. The germline CDR1 and CDR2 sequences are SGHVS and FQNEAQ. The V end was cut by 1 base, the J end by 3 bases, with 18 bases between. The CDR3 bases are TGTGCCAGCAGCTTAGGACCCGGGGCAGGGGTCTACACTGAAGCTTTCTTT. The encoded protein is CASSLGPGAGVYTEAFF.

This chain joins TRBV7-8 and TRBJ1-1; D gene unclear. Germline V gene data show CDR1 as SGHVS and CDR2 as FQNEAQ. The CDR3 is made up of 15 amino acids. V was pared by 6 bases and J by 0 bases, with 14 bases between. The CDR3 here is CASRPSPAVNTEAFF. CDR3 nucleotides: TGTGCCAGCAGACCGAGCCCGGCGGTGAACACTGAAGCTTTCTTT. Complete variable domain (other parts from reference TRBV7-8 and TRBJ1-1): GAGVSQSPRYKVAKRGQDVALRCDPISGHVSLFWYQQALGQGPEFLTYFQNEAQLDKSGLPSDRFFAERPEGSVSTLKIQRTQQEDSAVYLCASRPSPAVNTEAFFGQGTRLTVV.

In its sample, this clonotype was seen once. V is TRBV11-2 and J is TRBJ1-3; a possible D gene is TRBD1 (5 bases). V was cut by 5 bases and J by 4 bases, with 12 bases left in between. The germline V gene encodes CDR1 SGHAT and CDR2 FQNNGV. The CDR3 is 14 amino acids. The CDR3 DNA reads as TGTGCCAGCAGCCGAAAAGGGGCGGGAAACACCATATATTTT. This translates into CASSRKGAGNTIYF.

The rearrangement links TRBV28 to TRBJ2-7, with 10 bases lining up with TRBD2. Germline V CDR1 and CDR2: MDHEN, SYDVKM. This CDR3 has 15 residues. V shed 5 bases, J shed 7 bases, and the junction held 11 bases outside the gene matches. The CDR3 DNA reads as TGTGCCAGCAGTCTCGGACTAGCGGATTTCGAAGAGCAGTACTTC. Amino acids: CASSLGLADFEEQYF.

The V gene is TRBV15, the J gene TRBJ1-4; unclear D gene. The CDR3 length is 18 residues. From germline, CDR1 is LNHNV and CDR2 YYDKDF (reference sequence). V was pared by 2 bases and J by 0 bases, with 16 bases between. The CDR3 sequence: CATSRLPYYEATNEKLFF. In DNA, the CDR3 is TGTGCCACCAGCAGACTACCTTATTACGAAGCAACTAATGAAAAACTGTTTTTT.

On this clonotype itself: A clone one base away is much larger, so this may be a read error. The chain recombines TRBV12-3 or TRBV12-4 with TRBJ2-3; tentatively, D is TRBD2 (6 bases). The length of the CDR3 is 16 residues. V lost 1 base, J lost 2 bases, and 13 bases lay in between. The CDR3 region has the DNA TGTGCCAGCAGTTTAGGGACTATCGGGTACACAGATACGCAGTATTTT. This codes for CASSLGTIGYTDTQYF.

This clonotype turned up a few times. This rearrangement joins TRBV27 to TRBJ2-1; 11 bases are shared with TRBD2. Germline CDR1 and CDR2: MNHEY and SMNVEV (reference sequence). This CDR3 spans 16 amino acids. V lost 0 bases and J lost 7; bases outside the gene matches: 5. DNA for the CDR3: TGTGCCAGCAGTTTATCCCAGGGACTAGCGGCAAATGAGCAGTTCTTC. Translating it yields CASSLSQGLAANEQFF.

CDR3: CASSQVGVGWGTVAYEQYF. The CDR3 coding sequence is TGCGCCAGCAGCCAAGTGGGGGTCGGGTGGGGGACAGTGGCCTACGAGCAGTACTTC. The rearrangement joins TRBV4-1 to TRBJ2-7; TRBD1 agrees at 7 bases. V shed 1 base and J 2 bases; nucleotides not matched to a gene: 17. This CDR3 has 19 residues. Per the germline V gene, CDR1 is MGHRA and CDR2 is YSYEKL.

At least ten counts were recorded for this clonotype. The chain employs TRBV28 and TRBJ1-6, with a tentative D call TRBD1 (6 bases). Trimming took off 5 bases at V and 3 bases at J, with 17 bases between the two ends. The CDR3 runs to 17 residues. CDR1 and CDR2 from the germline V gene are MDHEN and SYDVKM. The CDR3 bases are TGTGCCAGCAGTAGGGACACCCGGAGTTTCTATAATTCACCCCTCCACTTT. This sequence encodes CASSRDTRSFYNSPLHF.

This clonotype came up a few times. CDR3 DNA: TGTGCCAGCAGTCCTCTTGGAGGGTTCTATAATTCACCCCTCCACTTT. Translation gives CASSPLGGFYNSPLHF. The rearrangement uses TRBV27 and TRBJ1-6; the D is unclear. CDR3 length: 16 amino acids. With 5 bases removed from V and 3 bases from J, the gap between germline ends came to 14 bases. The germline CDR1 and CDR2 sequences are MNHEY and SMNVEV (reference sequence).

This clonotype came up many times. The chain employs TRBV5-6 and TRBJ2-2, with D hard to call. V was shortened by 0 bases and J by 4 bases, with 4 bases between the two germline ends. The CDR3 length is 13 residues. Germline V gene sequence: CDR1 SGHDT, CDR2 YYEEEE. CDR3: CASSLVPTGELFF. In DNA, the CDR3 is TGTGCCAGCAGCTTGGTTCCCACCGGGGAGCTGTTTTTT.

The rearrangement joins TRBV20-1 to TRBJ2-2; D might be TRBD2 (6 bases). The germline CDR1 and CDR2 sequences are DFQATT and SNEGSKA (reference sequence). The CDR3 spans 13 residues. V lost 5 bases and J lost 2, with 9 bases in between. CDR3 residues: CSARDSNTGELFF. The CDR3 DNA follows: TGCAGTGCTCGGGACTCCAACACCGGGGAGCTGTTTTTT.

This clonotype was counted a few times. The rearrangement links TRBV27 to TRBJ2-3; 9 bases are shared with TRBD2. The V gene end was trimmed by 5 bases and the J gene end by 1 base; junction bases not matched to a gene: 7. The CDR3 is 16 amino acids. The V gene's germline CDR1 is MNHEY and CDR2 SMNVEV (reference sequence). CDR3 nucleotides: TGTGCCAGCAGTGTCTTGGTAGCGGGGGGCACAGATACGCAGTATTTT. It specifies CASSVLVAGGTDTQYF.

This clonotype has ten or more counts. This chain links TRBV4-1 with TRBJ2-1; 14 bases match TRBD2. Germline loops: CDR1 MGHRA, CDR2 YSYEKL. V gave up 0 bases and J gave up 8 bases; unmatched junction bases: 3. The CDR3 consists of 16 residues. The CDR3 DNA reads as TGCGCCAGCAGCCAAGAGACTAGCGGGGGGGTCTATGAGCAGTTCTTC. Protein sequence: CASSQETSGGVYEQFF.

This clonotype occurred a few times. This chain uses TRBV12-3 or TRBV12-4 with TRBJ1-2; D might be TRBD1 (6 bases). The CDR3 totals 13 residues. V lost 3 bases to trimming and J lost 5 bases, with 10 bases between them. CDR3 sequence: CASSFGTHYGYTF. The CDR3 DNA reads as TGTGCCAGCAGTTTTGGGACACATTATGGCTACACCTTC.